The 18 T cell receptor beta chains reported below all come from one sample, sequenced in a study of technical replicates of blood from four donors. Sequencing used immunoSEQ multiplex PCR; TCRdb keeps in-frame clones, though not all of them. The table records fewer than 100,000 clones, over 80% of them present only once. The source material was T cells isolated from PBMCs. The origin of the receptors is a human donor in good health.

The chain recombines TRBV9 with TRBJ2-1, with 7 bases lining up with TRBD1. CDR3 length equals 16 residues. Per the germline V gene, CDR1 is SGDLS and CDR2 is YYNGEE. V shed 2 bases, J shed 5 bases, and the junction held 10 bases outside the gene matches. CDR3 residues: CASSVPSRGPHNEQFF. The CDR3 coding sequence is TGTGCCAGCAGCGTTCCGTCGAGGGGGCCCCACAATGAGCAGTTCTTC. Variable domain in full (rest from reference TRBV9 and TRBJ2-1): DSGVTQTPKHLITATGQRVTLRCSPRSGDLSVYWYQQSLDQGLQFLIQYYNGEERAKGNILERFSAQQFPDLHSELNLSSLELGDSALYFCASSVPSRGPHNEQFFGPGTRLTVL.

In DNA, the CDR3 is TGTGCCAGTAGTATATGGGCGCCAGCAACGACCCACTCTGGGGCCAACGTCCTGACTTTC. Translated, it gives CASSIWAPATTHSGANVLTF. The J gene is TRBJ2-6, the V gene TRBV19; D remains unclear. Per the germline V gene, CDR1 is LNHDA and CDR2 is SQIVND (reference sequence). The CDR3 runs to 20 residues. Between the trimmed V and J ends, which lost 2 bases and 0 bases, there was a span of 20 bases.

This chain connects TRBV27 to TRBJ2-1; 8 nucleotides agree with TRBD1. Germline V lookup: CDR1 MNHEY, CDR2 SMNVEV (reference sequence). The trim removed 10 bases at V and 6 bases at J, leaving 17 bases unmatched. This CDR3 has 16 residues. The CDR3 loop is CATGYHGQGRVNEQFF. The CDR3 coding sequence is TGTGCCACCGGCTACCATGGACAGGGAAGGGTCAATGAGCAGTTCTTC.

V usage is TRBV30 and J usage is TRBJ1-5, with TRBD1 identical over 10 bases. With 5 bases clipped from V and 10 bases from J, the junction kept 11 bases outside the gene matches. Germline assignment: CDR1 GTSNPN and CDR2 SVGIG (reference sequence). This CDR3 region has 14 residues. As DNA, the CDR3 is TGTGCCTGGGGGGATTGGGACAGGGGCCTCCCCCAGCATTTT. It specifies CAWGDWDRGLPQHF.

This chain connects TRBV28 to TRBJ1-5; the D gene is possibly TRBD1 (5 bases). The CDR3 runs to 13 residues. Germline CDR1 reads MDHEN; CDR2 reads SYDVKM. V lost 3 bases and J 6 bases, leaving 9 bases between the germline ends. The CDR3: CASSLGGTQPQHF. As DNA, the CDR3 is TGTGCCAGCAGTTTGGGGGGAACTCAGCCCCAGCATTTT.

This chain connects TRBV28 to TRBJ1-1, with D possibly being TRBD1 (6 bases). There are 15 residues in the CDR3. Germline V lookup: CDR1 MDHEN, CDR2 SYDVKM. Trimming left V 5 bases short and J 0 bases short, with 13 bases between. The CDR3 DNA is TGTGCCAGCAGTCTCCGGACAGCAATGAACACTGAAGCTTTCTTT. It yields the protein CASSLRTAMNTEAFF.

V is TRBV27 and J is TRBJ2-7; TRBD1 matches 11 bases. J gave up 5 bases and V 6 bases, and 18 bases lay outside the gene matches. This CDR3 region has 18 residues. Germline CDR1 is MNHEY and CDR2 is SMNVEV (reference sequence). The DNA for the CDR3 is TGTGCCAGCAGCTCAACGCCCGCCCGGGACAGGGGGAGCCACGAGCAGTACTTC. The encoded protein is CASSSTPARDRGSHEQYF.

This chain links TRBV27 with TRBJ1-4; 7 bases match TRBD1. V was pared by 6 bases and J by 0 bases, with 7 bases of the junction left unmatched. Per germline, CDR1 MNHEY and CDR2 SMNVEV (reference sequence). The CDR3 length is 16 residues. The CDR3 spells CASSSHGTATNEKLFF. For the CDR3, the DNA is TGTGCCAGCAGCTCTCACGGGACAGCAACTAATGAAAAACTGTTTTTT. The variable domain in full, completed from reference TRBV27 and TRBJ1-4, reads EAQVTQNPRYLITVTGKKLTVTCSQNMNHEYMSWYRQDPGLGLRQIYYSMNVEVTDKGDVPEGYKVSRKEKRNFPLILESPSPNQTSLYFCASSSHGTATNEKLFFGSGTQLSVL.

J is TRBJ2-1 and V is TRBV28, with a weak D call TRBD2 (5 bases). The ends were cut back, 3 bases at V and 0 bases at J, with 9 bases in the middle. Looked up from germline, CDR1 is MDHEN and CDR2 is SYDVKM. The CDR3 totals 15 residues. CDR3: CASSFKGSSYNEQFF. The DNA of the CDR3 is TGTGCCAGCAGTTTCAAAGGGAGCTCCTACAATGAGCAGTTCTTC.

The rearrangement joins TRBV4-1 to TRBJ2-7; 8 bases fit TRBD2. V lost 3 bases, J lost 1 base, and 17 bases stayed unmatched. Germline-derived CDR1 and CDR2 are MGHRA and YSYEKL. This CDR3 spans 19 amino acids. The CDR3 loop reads CASSQTPRGTSGVSYEQYF. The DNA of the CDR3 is TGCGCCAGCAGCCAGACACCGCGGGGAACTAGCGGAGTTTCCTACGAGCAGTACTTC.

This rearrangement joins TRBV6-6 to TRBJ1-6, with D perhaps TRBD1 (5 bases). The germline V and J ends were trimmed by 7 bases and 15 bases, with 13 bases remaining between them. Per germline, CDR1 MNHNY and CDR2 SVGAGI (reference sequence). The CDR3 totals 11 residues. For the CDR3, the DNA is TGTGCCAGCACCACGGGGGATTTCCTCCACTTT. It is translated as CASTTGDFLHF.

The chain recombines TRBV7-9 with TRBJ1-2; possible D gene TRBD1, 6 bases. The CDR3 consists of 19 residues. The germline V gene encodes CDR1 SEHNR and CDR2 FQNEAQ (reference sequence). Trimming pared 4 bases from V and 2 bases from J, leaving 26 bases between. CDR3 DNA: TGTGCCAGCAGCTACCTCCTCGGGGGGACACGTGCAGACAACTATGGCTACACCTTC. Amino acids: CASSYLLGGTRADNYGYTF.

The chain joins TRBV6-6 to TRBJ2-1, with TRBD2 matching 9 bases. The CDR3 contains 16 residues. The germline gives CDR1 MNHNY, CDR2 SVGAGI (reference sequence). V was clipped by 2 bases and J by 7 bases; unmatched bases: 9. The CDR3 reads CASSYGLAGFGNEQFF. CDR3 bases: TGTGCCAGCAGTTACGGGCTAGCGGGATTCGGAAATGAGCAGTTCTTC.

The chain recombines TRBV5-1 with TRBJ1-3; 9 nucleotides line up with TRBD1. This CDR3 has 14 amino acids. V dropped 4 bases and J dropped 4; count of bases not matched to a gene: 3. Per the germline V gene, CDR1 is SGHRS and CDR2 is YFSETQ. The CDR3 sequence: CASSRTGDGNTIYF. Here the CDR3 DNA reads TGCGCCAGCAGCCGGACAGGGGACGGAAACACCATATATTTT.

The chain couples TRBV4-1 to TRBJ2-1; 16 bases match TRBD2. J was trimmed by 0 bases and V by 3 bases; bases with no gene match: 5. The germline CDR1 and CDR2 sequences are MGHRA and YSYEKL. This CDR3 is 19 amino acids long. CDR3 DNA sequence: TGCGCCAGCAGCCACCCGGGACTAGCGGGAGGGACCTCCTACAATGAGCAGTTCTTC. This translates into CASSHPGLAGGTSYNEQFF.

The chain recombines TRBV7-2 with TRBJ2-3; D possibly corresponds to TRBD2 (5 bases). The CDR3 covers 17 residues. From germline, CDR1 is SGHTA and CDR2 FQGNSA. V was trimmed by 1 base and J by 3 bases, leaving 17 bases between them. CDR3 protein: CASSLVGSGLGTDTQYF. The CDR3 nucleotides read TGTGCCAGCAGCTTAGTTGGGTCAGGACTTGGTACAGATACGCAGTATTTT.

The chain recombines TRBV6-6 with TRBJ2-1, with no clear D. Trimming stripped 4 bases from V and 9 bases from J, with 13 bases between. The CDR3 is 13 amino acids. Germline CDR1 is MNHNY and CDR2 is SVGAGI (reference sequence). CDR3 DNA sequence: TGTGCCAGCAGTTCTGGCGGCCTCGGTGAGCAGTTCTTC. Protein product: CASSSGGLGEQFF.

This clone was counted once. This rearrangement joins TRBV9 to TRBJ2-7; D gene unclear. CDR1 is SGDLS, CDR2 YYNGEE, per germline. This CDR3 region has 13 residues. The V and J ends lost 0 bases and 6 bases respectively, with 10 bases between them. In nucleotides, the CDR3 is TGTGCCAGCAGCGTAGGGAGACTCAGCGAGCAGTACTTC. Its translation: CASSVGRLSEQYF.